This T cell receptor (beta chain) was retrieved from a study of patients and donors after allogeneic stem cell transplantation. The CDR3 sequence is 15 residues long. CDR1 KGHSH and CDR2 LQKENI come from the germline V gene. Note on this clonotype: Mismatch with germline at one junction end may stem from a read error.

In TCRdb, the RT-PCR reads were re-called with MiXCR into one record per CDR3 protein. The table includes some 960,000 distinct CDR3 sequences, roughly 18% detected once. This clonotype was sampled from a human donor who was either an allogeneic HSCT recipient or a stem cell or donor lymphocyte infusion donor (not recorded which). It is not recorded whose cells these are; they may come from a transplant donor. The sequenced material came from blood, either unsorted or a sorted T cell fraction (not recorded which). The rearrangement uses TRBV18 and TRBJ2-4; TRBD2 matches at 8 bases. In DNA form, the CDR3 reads TGTGCCAGCTCACCAGCAGCGGGAGCCCAAAACATTCAGTACTTC. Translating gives CASSPAAGAQNIQYF.